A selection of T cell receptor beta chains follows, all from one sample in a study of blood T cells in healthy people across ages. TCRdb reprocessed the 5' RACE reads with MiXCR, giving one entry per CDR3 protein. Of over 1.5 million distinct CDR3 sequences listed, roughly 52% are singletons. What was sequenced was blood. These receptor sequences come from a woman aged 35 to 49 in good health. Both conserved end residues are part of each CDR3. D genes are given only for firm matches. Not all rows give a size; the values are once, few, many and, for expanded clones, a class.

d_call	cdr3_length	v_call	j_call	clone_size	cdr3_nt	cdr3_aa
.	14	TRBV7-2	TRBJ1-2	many	TGTGCCAGCAGCCTGGACCGCGTCAACTATGGCTACACCTTC	CASSLDRVNYGYTF
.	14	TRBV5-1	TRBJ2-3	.	TGCGCCAGCAGCGAGACTTGGGGCACAGATACGCAGTATTTT	CASSETWGTDTQYF
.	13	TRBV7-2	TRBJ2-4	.	TGTGCCGGCAGCCCCCAGAAGGGCAGCATTCAGTACTTC	CAGSPQKGSIQYF
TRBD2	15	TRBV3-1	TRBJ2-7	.	TGTGCTAGCAGCCAACGGGGGGACCTTTCCTACGAGCAGTACTTC	CASSQRGDLSYEQYF
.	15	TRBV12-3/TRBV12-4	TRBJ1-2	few	TGTGCCAGCGGCATACCGAGCGGGCCTTCGGATGGCTACACCTTC	CASGIPSGPSDGYTF
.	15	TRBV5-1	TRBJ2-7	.	TGCGCCAGCAGCTTGGAGCCAAGCACGTACAATGAGCAGTACTTC	CASSLEPSTYNEQYF
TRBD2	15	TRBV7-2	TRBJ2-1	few	TGTGCCAGCAACCTAAAACTAGCGGGGGTGGATGAGCAGTTCTTC	CASNLKLAGVDEQFF
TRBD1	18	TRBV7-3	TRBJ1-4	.	TGTGCCAGCAGCCTCAAATCCCGAGACAGGGCAACTAATGAAAAACTGTTTTTT	CASSLKSRDRATNEKLFF
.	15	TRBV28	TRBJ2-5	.	TGTGCCAGCAGTATACAGGGAACTATCCAAGAGACCCAGTACTTC	CASSIQGTIQETQYF
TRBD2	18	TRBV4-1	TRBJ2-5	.	TGCGCCAGCAGCCAAGGGGGACTAGCGGGGGACTTCCAAGAGACCCAGTACTTC	CASSQGGLAGDFQETQYF
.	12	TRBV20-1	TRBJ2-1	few	TGCAGTGCTAGGTGGGACTACAATGAGCAGTTCTTC	CSARWDYNEQFF
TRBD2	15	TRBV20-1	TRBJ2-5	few	TGCAGTGCTAGATTAGGGCGGGGGGGCCAAGAGACCCAGTACTTC	CSARLGRGGQETQYF
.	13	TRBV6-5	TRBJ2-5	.	TGTGCCAGCAGAGACAGACCCCGGGCGGCCCAGTACTTC	CASRDRPRAAQYF
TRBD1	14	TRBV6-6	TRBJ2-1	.	TGTGCCAGCCACCCGTACAGGGGTTCGGATGAGCAGTTCTTC	CASHPYRGSDEQFF
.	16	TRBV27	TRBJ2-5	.	TGTGCCAGCAGGTTTCTCCCAGCGGGTCCCCAAGAGACCCAGTACTTC	CASRFLPAGPQETQYF
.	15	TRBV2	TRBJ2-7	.	TGTGCCAACAGTGAAGCTGCTGTCAGCTCCTACGAGCAGTACTTC	CANSEAAVSSYEQYF
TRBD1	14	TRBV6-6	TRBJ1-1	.	TGTGCCAGCAGTCCAGGGGGCGCGGGCACTGAAGCTTTCTTT	CASSPGGAGTEAFF
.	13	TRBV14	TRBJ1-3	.	TGTGCCAGCAGCCAAGAACGCAGAAACACCATATATTTT	CASSQERRNTIYF
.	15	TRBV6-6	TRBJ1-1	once	TGTGCCAGCAGTTACACTAAAGGGAGAAACACTGAAGCTTTCTTT	CASSYTKGRNTEAFF
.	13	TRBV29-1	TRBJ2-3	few	TGCAGCGTTAGGGGCAGGGCAATAGATACGCAGTATTTT	CSVRGRAIDTQYF
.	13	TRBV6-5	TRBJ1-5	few	TGTGCCAGCAGTTACTCTTATAATCAGCCCCAGCATTTT	CASSYSYNQPQHF
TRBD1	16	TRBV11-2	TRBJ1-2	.	TGTGCCAGCAGCACCGTACAGGGGGCGCTGAACAGTGGCTACACCTTC	CASSTVQGALNSGYTF
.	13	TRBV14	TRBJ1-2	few	TGTGCCAGCAGCCAACAGTCGCCATATGGCTACACCTTC	CASSQQSPYGYTF
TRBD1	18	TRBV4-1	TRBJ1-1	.	TGCGCCAGCAGCCAAGAAGGGACAGGGCTTGATCGGGACACTGAAGCTTTCTTT	CASSQEGTGLDRDTEAFF
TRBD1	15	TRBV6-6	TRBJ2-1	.	TGTGCCAGCAGTTCTCTGGACAGGGTGCACAATGTGCAGTTCTTC	CASSSLDRVHNVQFF
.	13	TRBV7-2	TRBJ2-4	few	TGTGCCAGCAGCGCCGCAACCTGGAACATTCAGTACTTC	CASSAATWNIQYF
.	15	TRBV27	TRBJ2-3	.	TGTGCCAGCAGTTTATTATCGCGGCTCGGAGATACGCAGTATTTT	CASSLLSRLGDTQYF
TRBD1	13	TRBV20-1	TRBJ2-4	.	TGCAGTGCTAGGACAGGGGCTCAAAACATTCAGTACTTC	CSARTGAQNIQYF
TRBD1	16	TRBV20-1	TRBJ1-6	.	TGCAGTGCTAAATCCTTCGACAGGGGTGGTAATTCACCCCTCCACTTT	CSAKSFDRGGNSPLHF
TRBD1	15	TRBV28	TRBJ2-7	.	TGTGCCAGCAGTATGACAGGGGGCGAAAGCTACGAGCAGTACTTC	CASSMTGGESYEQYF
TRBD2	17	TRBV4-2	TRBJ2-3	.	TGTGCCAGCAGCCAAGATTACAGCGGGGTACCTCGGGATACGCAGTATTTT	CASSQDYSGVPRDTQYF
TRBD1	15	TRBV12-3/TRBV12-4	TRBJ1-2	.	TGTGCCAGCAGTTTCGACAGGGCTCCCAACTATGGCTACACCTTC	CASSFDRAPNYGYTF
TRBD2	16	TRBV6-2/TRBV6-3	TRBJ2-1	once	TGTGCCAGCAGTTTCGGTAGCGGGGGGTTCTACAATGAGCAGTTCTTC	CASSFGSGGFYNEQFF
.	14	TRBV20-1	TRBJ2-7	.	TGCAGTGCTAGAGATCTCGAGAGAGTCTACGAGCAGTACTTC	CSARDLERVYEQYF
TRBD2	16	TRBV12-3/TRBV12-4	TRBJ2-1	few	TGTGCCAGCCTGGACGGGGGGAGAATTACCTACAATGAGCAGTTCTTC	CASLDGGRITYNEQFF
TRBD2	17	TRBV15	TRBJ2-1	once	TGTGCCACCAGCGGATACTCTAGCGGGAGGGCCTCCGATGAGCAGTTCTTC	CATSGYSSGRASDEQFF
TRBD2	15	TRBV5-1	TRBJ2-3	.	TGCGCCAGCAGCTTTTTGGAGCGGGGGGTTTCAACGGAGTATTTT	CASSFLERGVSTEYF